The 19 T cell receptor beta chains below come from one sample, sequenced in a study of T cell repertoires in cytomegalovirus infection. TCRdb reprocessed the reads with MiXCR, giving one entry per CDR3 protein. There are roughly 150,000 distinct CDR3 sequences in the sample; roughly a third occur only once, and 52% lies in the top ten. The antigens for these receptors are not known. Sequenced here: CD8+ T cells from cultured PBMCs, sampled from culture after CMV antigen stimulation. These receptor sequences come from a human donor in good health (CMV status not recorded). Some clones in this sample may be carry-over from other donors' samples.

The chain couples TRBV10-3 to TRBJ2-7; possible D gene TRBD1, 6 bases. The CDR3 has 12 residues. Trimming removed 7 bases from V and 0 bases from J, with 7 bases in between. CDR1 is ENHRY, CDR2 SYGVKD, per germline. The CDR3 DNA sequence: TGTGCCATCAAGGACAGCTCCTACGAGCAGTACTTC. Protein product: CAIKDSSYEQYF.

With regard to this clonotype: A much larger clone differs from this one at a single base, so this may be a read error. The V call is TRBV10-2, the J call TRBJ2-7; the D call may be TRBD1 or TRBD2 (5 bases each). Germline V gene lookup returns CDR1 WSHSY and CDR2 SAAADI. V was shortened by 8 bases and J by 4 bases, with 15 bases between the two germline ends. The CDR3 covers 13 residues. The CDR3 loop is CASGVGDGYEQYF. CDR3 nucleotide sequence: TGCGCCAGCGGTGTCGGGGACGGATACGAGCAGTACTTC.

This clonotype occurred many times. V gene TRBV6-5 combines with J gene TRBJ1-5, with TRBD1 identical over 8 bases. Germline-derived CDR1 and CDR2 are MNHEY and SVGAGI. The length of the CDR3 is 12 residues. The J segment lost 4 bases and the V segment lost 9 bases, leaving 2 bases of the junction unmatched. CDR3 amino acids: CASGQGNQPQHF. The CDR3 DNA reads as TGTGCCAGTGGACAGGGAAATCAGCCCCAGCATTTT.

Here the CDR3 DNA reads TGTGCCAGCAGCTTAATTTACCCGCCAAAAGGGAATTCACCCCTCCACTTT. It codes for CASSLIYPPKGNSPLHF. V gene TRBV7-2 combines with J gene TRBJ1-6; D remains unclear. The CDR3 covers 17 residues. Germline V gives CDR1 SGHTA, CDR2 FQGNSA. The V end was cut by 2 bases, the J end by 7 bases, with 18 bases between.

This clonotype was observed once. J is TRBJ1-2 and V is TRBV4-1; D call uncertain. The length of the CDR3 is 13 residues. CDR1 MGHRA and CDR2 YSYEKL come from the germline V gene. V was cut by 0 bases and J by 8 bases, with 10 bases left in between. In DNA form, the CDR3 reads TGCGCCAGCAGCCAAGATCAAGCGACCGGCTACACCTTC. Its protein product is CASSQDQATGYTF.

The CDR3 sequence is CASGRGLGNQPQHF. CDR3 nucleotide sequence: TGTGCCAGCGGTCGGGGGTTGGGTAATCAGCCCCAGCATTTT. The chain couples TRBV2 to TRBJ1-5, with D perhaps TRBD1 (5 bases). Germline V gene lookup returns CDR1 SNHLY and CDR2 FYNNEI. V was trimmed by 8 bases and J by 4 bases, leaving 15 bases between them. The CDR3 is made up of 14 amino acids.

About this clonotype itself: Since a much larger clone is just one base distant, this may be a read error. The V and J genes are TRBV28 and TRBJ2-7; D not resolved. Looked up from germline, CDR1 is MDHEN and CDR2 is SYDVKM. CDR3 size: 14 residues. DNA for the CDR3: TGTGCCTGCAGTCCCCGGATTGAGTCCTACGAGCAGTACTTC. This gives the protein CACSPRIESYEQYF.

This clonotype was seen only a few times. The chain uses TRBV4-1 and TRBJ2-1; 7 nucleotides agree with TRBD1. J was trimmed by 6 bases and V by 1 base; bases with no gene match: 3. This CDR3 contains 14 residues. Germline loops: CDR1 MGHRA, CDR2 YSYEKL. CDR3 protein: CASSQADRTNEQFF. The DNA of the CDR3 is TGCGCCAGCAGCCAAGCGGACAGGACCAATGAGCAGTTCTTC.

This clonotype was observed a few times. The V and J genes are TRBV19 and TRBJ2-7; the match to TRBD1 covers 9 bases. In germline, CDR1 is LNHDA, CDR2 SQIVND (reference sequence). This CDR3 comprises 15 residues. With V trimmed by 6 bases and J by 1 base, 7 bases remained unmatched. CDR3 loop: CASSLGQGISYEQYF. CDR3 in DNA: TGTGCCAGTAGCCTGGGACAGGGAATTTCCTACGAGCAGTACTTC.

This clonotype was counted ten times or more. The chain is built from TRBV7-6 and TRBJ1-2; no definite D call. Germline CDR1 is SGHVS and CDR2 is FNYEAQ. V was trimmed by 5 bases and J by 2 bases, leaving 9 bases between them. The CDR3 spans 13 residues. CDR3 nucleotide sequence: TGTGCCAGCAGCCCTGGGTCCAACTATGGCTACACCTTC. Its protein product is CASSPGSNYGYTF.

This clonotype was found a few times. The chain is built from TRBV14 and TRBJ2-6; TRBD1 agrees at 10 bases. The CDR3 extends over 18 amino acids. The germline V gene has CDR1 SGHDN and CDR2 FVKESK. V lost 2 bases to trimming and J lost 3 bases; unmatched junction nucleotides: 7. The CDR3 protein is CASSQLPGTGVGANVLTF. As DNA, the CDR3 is TGTGCCAGCAGCCAACTTCCCGGGACAGGGGTTGGGGCCAACGTCCTGACTTTC.

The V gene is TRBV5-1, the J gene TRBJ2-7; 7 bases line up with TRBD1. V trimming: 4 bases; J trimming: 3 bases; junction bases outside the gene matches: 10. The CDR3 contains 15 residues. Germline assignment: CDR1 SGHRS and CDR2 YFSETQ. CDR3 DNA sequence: TGCGCCAGCAGCGATCGAACCGGGACAGACTACGAGCAGTACTTC. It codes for CASSDRTGTDYEQYF.

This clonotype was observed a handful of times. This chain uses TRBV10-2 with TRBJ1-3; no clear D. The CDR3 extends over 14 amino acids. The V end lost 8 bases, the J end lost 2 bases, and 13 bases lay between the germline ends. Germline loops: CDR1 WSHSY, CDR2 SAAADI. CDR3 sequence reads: CASSESGTGNTIYF. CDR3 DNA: TGCGCCAGCTCTGAGTCGGGGACTGGAAACACCATATATTTT.

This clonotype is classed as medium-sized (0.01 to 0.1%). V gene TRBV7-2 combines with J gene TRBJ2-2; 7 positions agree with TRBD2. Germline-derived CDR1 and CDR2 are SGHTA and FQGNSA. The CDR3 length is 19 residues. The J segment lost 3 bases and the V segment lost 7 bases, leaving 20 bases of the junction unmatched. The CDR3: CASTKNNLAAFSDTGELFF. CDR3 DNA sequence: TGTGCCAGCACCAAAAACAATCTAGCGGCGTTTTCGGACACCGGGGAGCTGTTTTTT.

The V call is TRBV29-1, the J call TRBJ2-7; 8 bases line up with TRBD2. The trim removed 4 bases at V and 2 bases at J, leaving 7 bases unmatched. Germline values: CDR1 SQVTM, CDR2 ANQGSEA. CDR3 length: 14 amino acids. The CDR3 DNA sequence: TGCAGCGTTGCCATTGGACTAGCCGCCTACGAGCAGTACTTC. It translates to CSVAIGLAAYEQYF.

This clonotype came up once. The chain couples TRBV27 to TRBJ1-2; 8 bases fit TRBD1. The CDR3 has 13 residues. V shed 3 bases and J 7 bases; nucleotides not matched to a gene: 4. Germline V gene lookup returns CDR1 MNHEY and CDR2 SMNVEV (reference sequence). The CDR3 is CASSLGRGLGYTF. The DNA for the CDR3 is TGTGCCAGCAGTTTGGGCAGGGGGCTTGGCTACACCTTC.

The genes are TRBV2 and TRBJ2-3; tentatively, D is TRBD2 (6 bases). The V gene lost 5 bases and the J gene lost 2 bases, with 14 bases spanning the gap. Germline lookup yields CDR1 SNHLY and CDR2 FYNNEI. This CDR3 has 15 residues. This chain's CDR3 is CASSRSGSFTDTQYF. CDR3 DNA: TGTGCCAGCAGTAGAAGCGGGTCATTCACAGATACGCAGTATTTT.

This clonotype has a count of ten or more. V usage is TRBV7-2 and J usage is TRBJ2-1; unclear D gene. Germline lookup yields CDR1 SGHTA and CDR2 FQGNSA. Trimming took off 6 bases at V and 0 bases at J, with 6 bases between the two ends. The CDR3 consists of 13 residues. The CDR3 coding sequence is TGTGCCAGCAGTGGGTACTCCTACAATGAGCAGTTCTTC. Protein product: CASSGYSYNEQFF.

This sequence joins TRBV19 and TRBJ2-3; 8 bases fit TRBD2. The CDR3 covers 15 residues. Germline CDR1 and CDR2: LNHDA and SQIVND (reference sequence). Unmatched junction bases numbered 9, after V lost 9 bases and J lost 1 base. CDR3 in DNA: TGTGCCAGCTCCCGGGGTAGCGGGGGCACAGATACGCAGTATTTT. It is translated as CASSRGSGGTDTQYF.